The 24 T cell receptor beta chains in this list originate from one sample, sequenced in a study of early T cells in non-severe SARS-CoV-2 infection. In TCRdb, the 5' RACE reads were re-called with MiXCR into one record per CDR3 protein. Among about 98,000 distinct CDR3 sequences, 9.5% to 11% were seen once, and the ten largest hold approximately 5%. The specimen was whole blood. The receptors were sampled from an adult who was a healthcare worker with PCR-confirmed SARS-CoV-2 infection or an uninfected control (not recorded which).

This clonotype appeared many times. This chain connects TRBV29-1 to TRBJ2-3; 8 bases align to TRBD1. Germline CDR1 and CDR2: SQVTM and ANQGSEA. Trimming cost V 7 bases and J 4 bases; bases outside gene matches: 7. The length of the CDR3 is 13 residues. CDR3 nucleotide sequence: TGCAGCGGCGACAGGGGAGGATCAGATACGCAGTATTTT. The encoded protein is CSGDRGGSDTQYF.

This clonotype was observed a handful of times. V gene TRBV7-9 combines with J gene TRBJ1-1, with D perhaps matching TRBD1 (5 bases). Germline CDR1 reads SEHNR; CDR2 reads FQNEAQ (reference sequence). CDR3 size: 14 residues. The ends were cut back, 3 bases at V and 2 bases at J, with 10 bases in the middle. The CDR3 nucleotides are TGTGCCAGCAGCTTCAGGACAACCAACACTGAAGCTTTCTTT. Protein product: CASSFRTTNTEAFF.

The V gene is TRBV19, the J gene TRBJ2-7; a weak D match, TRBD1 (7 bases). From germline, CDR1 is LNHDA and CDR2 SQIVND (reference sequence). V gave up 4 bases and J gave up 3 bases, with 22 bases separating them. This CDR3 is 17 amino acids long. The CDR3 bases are TGTGCCAGTAGTACCGGCCCAGGGGGGATTAAGCACTACGAGCAGTACTTC. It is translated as CASSTGPGGIKHYEQYF.

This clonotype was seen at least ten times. CDR3: CASSQESGVNEQFF. The CDR3 DNA reads TGCGCCAGCAGCCAAGAGTCGGGAGTTAATGAGCAGTTCTTC. The V call is TRBV4-1, the J call TRBJ2-1, with D possibly being TRBD2 (6 bases). CDR3 length equals 14 residues. The V end was cut by 0 bases, the J end by 7 bases, with 10 bases between. Germline-derived CDR1 and CDR2 are MGHRA and YSYEKL.

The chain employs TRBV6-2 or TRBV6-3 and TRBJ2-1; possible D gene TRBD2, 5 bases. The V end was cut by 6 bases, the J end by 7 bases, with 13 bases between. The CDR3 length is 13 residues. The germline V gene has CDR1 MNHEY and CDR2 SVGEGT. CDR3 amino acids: CASSPLWENEQFF. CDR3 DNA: TGTGCCAGCAGCCCCCTTTGGGAGAATGAGCAGTTCTTC.

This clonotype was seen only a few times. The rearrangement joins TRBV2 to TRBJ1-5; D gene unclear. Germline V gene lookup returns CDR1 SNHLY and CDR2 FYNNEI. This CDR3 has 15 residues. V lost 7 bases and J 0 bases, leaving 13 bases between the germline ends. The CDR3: CASTVREFSNQPQHF. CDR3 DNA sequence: TGTGCCAGCACTGTTCGAGAATTTAGCAATCAGCCCCAGCATTTT.

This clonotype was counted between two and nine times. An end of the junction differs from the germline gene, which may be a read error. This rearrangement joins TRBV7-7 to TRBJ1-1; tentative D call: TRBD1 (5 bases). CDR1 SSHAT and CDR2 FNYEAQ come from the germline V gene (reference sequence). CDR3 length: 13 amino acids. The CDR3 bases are TGTGCTAGCAGTCAAGGGGCGAACACTGAAGCTTTCTTT. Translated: CASSQGANTEAFF.

The CDR3 sequence is CASSFSGTEAFF. The CDR3 region has the DNA TGTGCCAGCAGCTTTTCCGGCACTGAAGCTTTCTTT. The J gene is TRBJ1-1, the V gene TRBV5-5; D gene ambiguous. This CDR3 contains 12 residues. Trimming left V 2 bases short and J 4 bases short, with 6 bases between. The germline V gene encodes CDR1 SGHKS and CDR2 YYEKEE (reference sequence).

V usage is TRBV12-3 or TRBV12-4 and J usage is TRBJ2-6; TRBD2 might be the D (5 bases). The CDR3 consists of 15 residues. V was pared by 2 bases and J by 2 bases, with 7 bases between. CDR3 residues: CASSLYGAGANVLTF. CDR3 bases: TGTGCCAGCAGTTTATACGGGGCTGGGGCCAACGTCCTGACTTTC.

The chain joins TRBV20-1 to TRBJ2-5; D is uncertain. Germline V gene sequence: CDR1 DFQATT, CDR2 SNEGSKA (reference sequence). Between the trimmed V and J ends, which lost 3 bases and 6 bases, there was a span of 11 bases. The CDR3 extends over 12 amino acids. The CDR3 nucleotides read TGCAGTGCTAGTCAGGCAGCAAAGACCCAGTACTTC. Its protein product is CSASQAAKTQYF.

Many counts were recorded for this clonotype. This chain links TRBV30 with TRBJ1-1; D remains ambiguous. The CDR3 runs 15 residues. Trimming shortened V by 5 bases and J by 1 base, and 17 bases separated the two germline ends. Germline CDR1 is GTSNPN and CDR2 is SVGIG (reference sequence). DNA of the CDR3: TGTGCCTGGCGAACTGAACCACGACCGAACACTGAAGCTTTCTTT. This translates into CAWRTEPRPNTEAFF.

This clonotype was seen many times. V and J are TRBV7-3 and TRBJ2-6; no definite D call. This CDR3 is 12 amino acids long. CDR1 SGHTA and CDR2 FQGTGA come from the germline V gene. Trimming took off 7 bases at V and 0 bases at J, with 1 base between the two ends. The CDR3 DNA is TGTGCCAGCACCTCTGGGGCCAACGTCCTGACTTTC. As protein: CASTSGANVLTF.

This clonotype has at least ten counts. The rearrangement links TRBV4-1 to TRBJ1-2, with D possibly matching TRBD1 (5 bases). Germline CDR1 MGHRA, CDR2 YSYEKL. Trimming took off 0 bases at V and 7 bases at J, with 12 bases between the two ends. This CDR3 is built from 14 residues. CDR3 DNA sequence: TGCGCCAGCAGCCAAGATCCCGGGGGAGGTGGCTACACCTTC. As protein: CASSQDPGGGGYTF.

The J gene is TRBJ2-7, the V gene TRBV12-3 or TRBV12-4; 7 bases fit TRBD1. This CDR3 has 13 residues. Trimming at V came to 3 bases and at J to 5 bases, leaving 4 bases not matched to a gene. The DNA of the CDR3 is TGTGCCAGCAGTTTCTTAGGGGGCGACGAGCAGTACTTC. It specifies CASSFLGGDEQYF.

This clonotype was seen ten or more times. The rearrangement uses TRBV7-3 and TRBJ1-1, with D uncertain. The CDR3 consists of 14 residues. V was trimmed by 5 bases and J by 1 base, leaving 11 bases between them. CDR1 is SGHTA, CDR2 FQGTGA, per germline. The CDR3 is CASSPLAGNTEAFF. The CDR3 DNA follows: TGTGCCAGCAGCCCCCTCGCGGGGAACACTGAAGCTTTCTTT.

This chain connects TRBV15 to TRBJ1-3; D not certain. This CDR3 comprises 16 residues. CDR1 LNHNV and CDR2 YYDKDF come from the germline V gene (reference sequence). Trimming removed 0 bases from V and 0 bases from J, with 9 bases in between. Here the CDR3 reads CATSREGPHSGNTIYF. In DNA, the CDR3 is TGTGCCACCAGCAGAGAAGGGCCTCACTCTGGAAACACCATATATTTT.

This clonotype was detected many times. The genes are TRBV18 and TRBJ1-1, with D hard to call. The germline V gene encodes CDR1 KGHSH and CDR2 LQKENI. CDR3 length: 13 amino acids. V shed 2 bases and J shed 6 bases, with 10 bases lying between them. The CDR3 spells CASSPMGIAEAFF. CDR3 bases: TGTGCCAGCTCACCAATGGGAATCGCTGAAGCTTTCTTT.

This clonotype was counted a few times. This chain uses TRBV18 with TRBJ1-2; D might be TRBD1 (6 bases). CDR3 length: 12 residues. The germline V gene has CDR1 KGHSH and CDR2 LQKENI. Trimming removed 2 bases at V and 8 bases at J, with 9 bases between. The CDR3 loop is CASSPGQHGYTF. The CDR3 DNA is TGTGCCAGCTCACCAGGACAGCACGGCTACACCTTC.

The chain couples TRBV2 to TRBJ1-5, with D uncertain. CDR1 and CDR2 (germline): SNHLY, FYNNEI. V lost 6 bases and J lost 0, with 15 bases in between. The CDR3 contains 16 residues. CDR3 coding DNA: TGTGCCAGCAGCCAATTCGAGGAGCCTAGCAATCAGCCCCAGCATTTT. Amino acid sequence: CASSQFEEPSNQPQHF. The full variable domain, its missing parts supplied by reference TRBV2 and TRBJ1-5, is EPEVTQTPSHQVTQMGQEVILRCVPISNHLYFYWYRQILGQKVEFLVSFYNNEISEKSEIFDDQFSVERPDGSNFTLKIRSTKLEDSAMYFCASSQFEEPSNQPQHFGDGTRLSIL.

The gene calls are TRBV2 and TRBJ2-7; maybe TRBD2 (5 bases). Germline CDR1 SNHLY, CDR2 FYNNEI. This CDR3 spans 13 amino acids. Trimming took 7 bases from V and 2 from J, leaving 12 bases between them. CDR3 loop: CASNRGPPYEQYF. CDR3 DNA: TGTGCCAGCAATAGAGGGCCGCCCTACGAGCAGTACTTC.

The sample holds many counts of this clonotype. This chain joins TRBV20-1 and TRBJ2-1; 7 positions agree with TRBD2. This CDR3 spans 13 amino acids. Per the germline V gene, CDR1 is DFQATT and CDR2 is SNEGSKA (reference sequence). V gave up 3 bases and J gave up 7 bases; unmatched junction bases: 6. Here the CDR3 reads CSASYGLVNEQFF. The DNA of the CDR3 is TGCAGTGCTAGCTACGGACTAGTAAATGAGCAGTTCTTC.

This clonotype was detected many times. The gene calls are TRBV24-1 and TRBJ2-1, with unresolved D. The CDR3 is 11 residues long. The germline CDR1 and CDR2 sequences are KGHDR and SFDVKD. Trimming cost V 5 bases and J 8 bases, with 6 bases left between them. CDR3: CATSVRYEQFF. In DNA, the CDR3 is TGTGCCACCAGTGTGAGGTATGAGCAGTTCTTC.

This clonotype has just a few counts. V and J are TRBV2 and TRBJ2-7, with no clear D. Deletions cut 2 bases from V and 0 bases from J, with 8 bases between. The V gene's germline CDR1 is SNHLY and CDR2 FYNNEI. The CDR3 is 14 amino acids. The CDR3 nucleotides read TGTGCCAGCAGTGAATGGGCAGTCTCCTACGAGCAGTACTTC. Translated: CASSEWAVSYEQYF.

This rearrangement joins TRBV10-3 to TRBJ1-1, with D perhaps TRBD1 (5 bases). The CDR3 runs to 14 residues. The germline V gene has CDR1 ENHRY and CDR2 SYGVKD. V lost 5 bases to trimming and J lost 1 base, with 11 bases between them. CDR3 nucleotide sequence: TGTGCCATCAGTCCCAGGGCCGAGAACACTGAAGCTTTCTTT. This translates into CAISPRAENTEAFF.